The sequence of this T cell receptor (beta chain) was determined in a study of blood T cells in healthy people across ages. The CDR3 is 15 amino acids. CDR1 and CDR2 from the germline V gene are MDHEN and SYDVKM. V lost 6 bases, J lost 4 bases, and 7 bases stayed unmatched. Drawing of peripheral blood yielded ten milliliters from each donor. Through a sample-barcoded 5' primer and a J-beta primer mix, a second PCR was run for roughly 7 to 11 cycles. TCRdb reprocessed the 5' RACE reads via MiXCR and lists one record per CDR3 protein. This sample yields 1.2 million to 1.5 million distinct CDR3 sequences, of which around 39% are seen a single time; approximately 7.9% belongs to the top ten.

Sequenced input: blood. The sequence was obtained from a woman between 18 and 29 years old in good health. The rearrangement uses TRBV28 and TRBJ1-5, with 9 positions matching TRBD1. The CDR3 DNA reads TGTGCCAGCAGCTTCCGGGACAGGGTTAATCAGCCCCAGCATTTT. It is translated as CASSFRDRVNQPQHF. Combining the CDR3 with reference TRBV28 and TRBJ1-5 gives the whole variable domain DVKVTQSSRYLVKRTGEKVFLECVQDMDHENMFWYRQDPGLGLRLIYFSYDVKMKEKGDIPEGYSVSREKKERFSLILESASTNQTSMYLCASSFRDRVNQPQHFGDGTRLSIL.